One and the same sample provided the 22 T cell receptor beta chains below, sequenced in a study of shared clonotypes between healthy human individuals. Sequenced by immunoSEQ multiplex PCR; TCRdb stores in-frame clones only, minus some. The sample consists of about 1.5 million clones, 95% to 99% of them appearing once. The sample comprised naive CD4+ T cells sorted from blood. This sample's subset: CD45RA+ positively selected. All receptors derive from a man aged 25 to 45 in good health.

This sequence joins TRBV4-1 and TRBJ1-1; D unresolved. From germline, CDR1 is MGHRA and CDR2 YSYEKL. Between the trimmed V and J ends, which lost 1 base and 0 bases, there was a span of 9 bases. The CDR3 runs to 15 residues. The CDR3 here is CASSQGWAMNTEAFF. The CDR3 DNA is TGCGCCAGCAGCCAAGGATGGGCTATGAACACTGAAGCTTTCTTT.

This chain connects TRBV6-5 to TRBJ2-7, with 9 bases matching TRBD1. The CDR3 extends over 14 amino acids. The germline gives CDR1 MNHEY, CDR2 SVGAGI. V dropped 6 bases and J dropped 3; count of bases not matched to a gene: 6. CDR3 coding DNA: TGTGCCAGCAGGGCCGGACAGGGGAGCTACGAGCAGTACTTC. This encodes CASRAGQGSYEQYF.

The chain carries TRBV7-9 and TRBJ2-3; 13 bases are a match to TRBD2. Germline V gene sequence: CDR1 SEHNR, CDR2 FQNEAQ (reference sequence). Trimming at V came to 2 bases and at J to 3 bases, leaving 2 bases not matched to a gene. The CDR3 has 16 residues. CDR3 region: CASSLTTSGRTDTQYF. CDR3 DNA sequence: TGTGCCAGCAGCTTAACGACTAGCGGGAGGACAGATACGCAGTATTTT.

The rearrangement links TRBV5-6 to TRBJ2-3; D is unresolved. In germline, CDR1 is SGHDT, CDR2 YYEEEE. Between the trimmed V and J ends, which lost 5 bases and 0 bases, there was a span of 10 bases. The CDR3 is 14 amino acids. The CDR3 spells CASSSSASTDTQYF. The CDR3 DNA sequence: TGTGCCAGCAGTTCCTCCGCTAGCACAGATACGCAGTATTTT.

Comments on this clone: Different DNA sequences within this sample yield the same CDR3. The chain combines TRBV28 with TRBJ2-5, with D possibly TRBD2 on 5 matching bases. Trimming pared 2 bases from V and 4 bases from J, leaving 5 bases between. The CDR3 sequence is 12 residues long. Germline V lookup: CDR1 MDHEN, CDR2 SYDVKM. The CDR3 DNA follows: TGTGCCAGCAGTTTAGAGGGAGAGACCCAGTACTTC. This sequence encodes CASSLEGETQYF.

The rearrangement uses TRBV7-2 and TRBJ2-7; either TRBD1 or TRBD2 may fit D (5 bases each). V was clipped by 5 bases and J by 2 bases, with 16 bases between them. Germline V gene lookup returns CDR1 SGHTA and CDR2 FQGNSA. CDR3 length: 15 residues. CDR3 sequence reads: CASSHPGTEAYEQYF. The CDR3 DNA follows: TGTGCCAGCAGCCATCCCGGGACGGAAGCCTACGAGCAGTACTTC.

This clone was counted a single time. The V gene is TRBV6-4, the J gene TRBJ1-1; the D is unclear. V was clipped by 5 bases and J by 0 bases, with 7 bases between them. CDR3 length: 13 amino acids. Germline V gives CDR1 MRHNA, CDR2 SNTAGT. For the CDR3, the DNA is TGTGCCAGCAGTAACAGTGTGAACACTGAAGCTTTCTTT. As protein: CASSNSVNTEAFF.

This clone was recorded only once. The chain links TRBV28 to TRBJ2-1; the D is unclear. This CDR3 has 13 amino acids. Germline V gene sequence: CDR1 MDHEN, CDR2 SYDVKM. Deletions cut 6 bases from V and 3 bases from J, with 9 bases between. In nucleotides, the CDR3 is TGTGCCAGCAGAACGACGGACTACAATGAGCAGTTCTTC. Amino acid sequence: CASRTTDYNEQFF.

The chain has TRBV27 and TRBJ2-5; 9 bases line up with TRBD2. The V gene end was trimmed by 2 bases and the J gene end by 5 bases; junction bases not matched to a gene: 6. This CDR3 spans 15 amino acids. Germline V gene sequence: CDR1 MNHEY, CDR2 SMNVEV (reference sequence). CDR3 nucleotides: TGTGCCAGCAGTTTAGGCGGGAGGGCTAGGGAGACCCAGTACTTC. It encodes CASSLGGRARETQYF.

CDR3 DNA: TGTGCCAGCAGCTTAGCGCGGCAGGGGGGAGAAAAACTGTTTTTT. Translated: CASSLARQGGEKLFF. The V and J genes are TRBV7-2 and TRBJ1-4; 7 bases agree with TRBD1. J gave up 8 bases and V 0 bases, and 6 bases lay outside the gene matches. The CDR3 covers 15 residues. The germline CDR1 and CDR2 sequences are SGHTA and FQGNSA.

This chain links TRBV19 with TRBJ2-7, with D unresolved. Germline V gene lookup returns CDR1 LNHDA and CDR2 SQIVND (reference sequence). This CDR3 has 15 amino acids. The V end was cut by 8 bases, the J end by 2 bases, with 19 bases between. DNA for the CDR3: TGTGCCAGTCGAGAACCGCCGACAAGAGCCTACGAGCAGTACTTC. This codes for CASREPPTRAYEQYF.

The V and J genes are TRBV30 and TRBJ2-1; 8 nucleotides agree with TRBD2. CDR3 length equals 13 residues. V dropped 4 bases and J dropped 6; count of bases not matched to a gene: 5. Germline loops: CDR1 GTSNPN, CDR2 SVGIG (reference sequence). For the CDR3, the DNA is TGTGCCTGGACCCGACTAGCGAGCAATGAGCAGTTCTTC. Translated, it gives CAWTRLASNEQFF.

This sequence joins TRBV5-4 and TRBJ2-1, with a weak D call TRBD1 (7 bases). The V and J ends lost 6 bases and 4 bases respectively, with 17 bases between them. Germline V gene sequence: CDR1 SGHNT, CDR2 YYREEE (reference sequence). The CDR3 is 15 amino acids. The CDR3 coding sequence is TGTGCCAGCAACAAAGGGGGCGGGACATACAATGAGCAGTTCTTC. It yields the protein CASNKGGGTYNEQFF.

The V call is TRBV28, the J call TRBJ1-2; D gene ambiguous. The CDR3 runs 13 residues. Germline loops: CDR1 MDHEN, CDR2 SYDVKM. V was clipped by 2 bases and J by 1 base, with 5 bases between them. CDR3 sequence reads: CASSLQLNYGYTF. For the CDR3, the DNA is TGTGCCAGCAGTTTACAACTTAACTATGGCTACACCTTC.

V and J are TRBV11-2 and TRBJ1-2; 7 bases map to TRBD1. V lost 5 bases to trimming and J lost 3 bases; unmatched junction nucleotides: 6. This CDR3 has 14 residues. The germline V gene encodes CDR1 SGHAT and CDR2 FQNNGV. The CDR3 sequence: CASSAIQGYYGYTF. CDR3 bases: TGTGCCAGCAGCGCCATACAGGGGTACTATGGCTACACCTTC.

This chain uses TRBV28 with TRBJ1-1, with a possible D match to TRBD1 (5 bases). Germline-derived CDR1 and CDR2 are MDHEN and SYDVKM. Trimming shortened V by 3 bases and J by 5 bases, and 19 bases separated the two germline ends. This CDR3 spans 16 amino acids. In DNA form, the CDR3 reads TGTGCCAGCAGTTTCCGAGGACACCTGGGCCCTACTGAAGCTTTCTTT. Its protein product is CASSFRGHLGPTEAFF.

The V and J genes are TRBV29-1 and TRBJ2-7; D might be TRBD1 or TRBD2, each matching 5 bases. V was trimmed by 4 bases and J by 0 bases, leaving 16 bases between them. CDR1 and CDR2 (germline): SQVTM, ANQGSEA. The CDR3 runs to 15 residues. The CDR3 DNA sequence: TGCAGCGTTGTATTCGGGGCAGGCTCCTCCTACGAGCAGTACTTC. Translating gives CSVVFGAGSSYEQYF.

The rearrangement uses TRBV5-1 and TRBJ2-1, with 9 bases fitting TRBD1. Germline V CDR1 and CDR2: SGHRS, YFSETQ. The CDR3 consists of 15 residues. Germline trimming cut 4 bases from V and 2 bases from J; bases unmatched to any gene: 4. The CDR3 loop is CASSTDRGPYNEQFF. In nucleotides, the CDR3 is TGCGCCAGCAGCACGGACAGGGGTCCCTACAATGAGCAGTTCTTC.

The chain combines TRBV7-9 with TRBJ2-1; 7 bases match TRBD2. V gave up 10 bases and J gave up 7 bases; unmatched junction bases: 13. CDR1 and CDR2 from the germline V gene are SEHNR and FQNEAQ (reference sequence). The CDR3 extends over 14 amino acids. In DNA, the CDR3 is TGTGCCACCCCCGCAGCGGGACGGGGGAATGAGCAGTTCTTC. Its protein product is CATPAAGRGNEQFF.

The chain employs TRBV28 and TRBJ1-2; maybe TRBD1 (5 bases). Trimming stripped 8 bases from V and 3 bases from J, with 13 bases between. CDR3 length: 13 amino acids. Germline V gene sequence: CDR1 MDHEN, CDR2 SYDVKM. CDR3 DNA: TGTGCCAGCTCCCACGGGACGGACTATGGCTACACCTTC. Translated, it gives CASSHGTDYGYTF.

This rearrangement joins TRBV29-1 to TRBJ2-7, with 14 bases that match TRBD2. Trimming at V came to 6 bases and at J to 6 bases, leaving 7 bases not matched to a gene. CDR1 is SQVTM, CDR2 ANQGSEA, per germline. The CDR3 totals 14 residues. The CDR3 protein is CSVGWTSGRSEQYF. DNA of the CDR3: TGCAGCGTGGGTTGGACTAGCGGGAGGAGCGAGCAGTACTTC.

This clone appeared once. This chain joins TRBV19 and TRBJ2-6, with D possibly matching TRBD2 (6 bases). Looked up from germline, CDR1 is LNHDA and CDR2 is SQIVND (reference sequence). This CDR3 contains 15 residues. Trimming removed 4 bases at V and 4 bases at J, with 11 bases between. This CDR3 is CASSRPGGGANVLTF. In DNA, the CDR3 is TGTGCCAGTAGTAGACCCGGAGGGGGGGCCAACGTCCTGACTTTC.